This T cell receptor (beta chain) derives from a study of cytomegalovirus exposure and HLA in healthy donors. General study results and limits: Association of approximately 16,000 TCR beta sequences with HLA alleles was found at 0.05 false discovery rate in a later analysis. Sequencing probably produced one cluster of sequence variants that were highly shared.

With respect to this clone: Its antigen is currently unknown.

PCR primers comprised 60 Vbeta and 13 Jbeta primers. Profiling relied on immunoSEQ multiplex PCR, and the TCRdb table lists in-frame clones only, not all of them. Of fewer than 200,000 clones in the sample, about four fifths were seen once. This TCR was sampled from a male donor in good health and CMV-seronegative. Input material: PBMCs.

CDR3: CASSQKRGTEAFF. The CDR3 region has the DNA TGTGCCAGCAGCCAAAAAAGGGGCACTGAAGCTTTCTTT. The chain carries TRBV7-3 and TRBJ1-1; a possible D gene is TRBD1 (5 bases). The germline V and J ends were trimmed by 5 bases and 4 bases, with 11 bases remaining between them. Germline V gene lookup returns CDR1 SGHTA and CDR2 FQGTGA. The CDR3 covers 13 residues.